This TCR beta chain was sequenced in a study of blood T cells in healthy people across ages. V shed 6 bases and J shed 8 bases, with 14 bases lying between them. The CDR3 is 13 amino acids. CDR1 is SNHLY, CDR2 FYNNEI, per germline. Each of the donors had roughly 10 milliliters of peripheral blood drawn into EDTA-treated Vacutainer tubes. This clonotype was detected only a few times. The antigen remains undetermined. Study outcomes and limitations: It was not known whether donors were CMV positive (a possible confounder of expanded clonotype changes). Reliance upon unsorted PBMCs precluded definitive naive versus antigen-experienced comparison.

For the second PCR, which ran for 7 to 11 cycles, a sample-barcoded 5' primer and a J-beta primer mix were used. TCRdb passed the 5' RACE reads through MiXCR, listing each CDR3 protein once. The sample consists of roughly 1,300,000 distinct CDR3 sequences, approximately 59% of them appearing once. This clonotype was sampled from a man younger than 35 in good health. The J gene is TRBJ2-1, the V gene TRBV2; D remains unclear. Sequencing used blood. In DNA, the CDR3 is TGTGCCAGCAGCGTTCTGTGGGCGGATGAGCAGTTCTTC. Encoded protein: CASSVLWADEQFF.